This is a list of T cell receptor beta chains from one sample in a study of cytomegalovirus exposure and HLA in healthy donors. Some clones are missing from TCRdb's copy, which holds only in-frame ones; the method was immunoSEQ multiplex PCR. The sample shows fewer than 200,000 clones, approximately 72% of them seen only once. Sequenced input: PBMCs. The receptors were sampled from a man between 18 and 35 years old in good health and CMV-seronegative. Each CDR3 is given with its conserved first and last residue. The D gene is left open where the match is weak. Expanded clones are given a class, and other clones once, few, many or no size at all.

V,D,size,J,CDR3,DNA
TRBV10-2,NA,NA,TRBJ1-5,CASSDRDGSNQPQHF,TGCGCCAGCAGTGACAGGGATGGTTCCAATCAGCCCCAGCATTTT
TRBV11-2,TRBD2,few,TRBJ2-1,CASSLALAIFYEQFF,TGTGCCAGCAGCTTAGCACTAGCGATATTCTATGAGCAGTTCTTC
TRBV27,NA,NA,TRBJ2-3,CASSQGTDTQYF,TGTGCCAGCAGTCAGGGTACAGATACGCAGTATTTT
TRBV5-4,TRBD2,NA,TRBJ2-3,CASSDEGLAGVTQYF,TGTGCCAGCAGCGACGAGGGACTAGCGGGAGTTACGCAGTATTTT
TRBV29-1,TRBD1,NA,TRBJ1-5,CSVEDGGQSNQPQHF,TGCAGCGTTGAAGATGGGGGACAGAGCAATCAGCCCCAGCATTTT
TRBV4-3,NA,NA,TRBJ2-2,CASSVYSGELFF,TGCGCCAGCAGCGTATACTCGGGGGAGCTGTTTTTT
TRBV18,TRBD1,NA,TRBJ2-1,CASSPIIRDRGKDEQFF,TGTGCCAGCTCACCAATTATCCGGGACAGGGGTAAGGACGAGCAGTTCTTC
TRBV11-2,TRBD2,NA,TRBJ2-3,CASSQLAGGPDTQYF,TGTGCCAGCAGCCAATTAGCGGGAGGGCCAGATACGCAGTATTTT
TRBV19,NA,NA,TRBJ1-1,CASSITGTPNTEAFF,TGTGCCAGTAGTATCACCGGGACACCGAACACTGAAGCTTTCTTT
TRBV27,NA,NA,TRBJ2-6,CASSLRPSGANVLTF,TGTGCCAGCAGTTTGCGGCCATCTGGGGCCAACGTCCTGACTTTC
TRBV5-6,NA,NA,TRBJ2-7,CASSFGRGSSYEQYF,TGTGCCAGCAGCTTCGGTCGGGGAAGCTCCTACGAGCAGTACTTC
TRBV5-4,TRBD1,NA,TRBJ2-7,CASSLGGTAQYF,TGTGCCAGCAGCTTGGGGGGGACAGCGCAGTACTTC
TRBV5-1,NA,NA,TRBJ2-1,CASSLSGSYNEQFF,TGCGCCAGCAGCTTGAGCGGAAGCTACAATGAGCAGTTCTTC
TRBV19,NA,NA,TRBJ2-7,CASSRGPAMSSYEQYF,TGTGCCAGTAGTAGGGGCCCCGCCATGAGCTCCTACGAGCAGTACTTC
TRBV28,TRBD1,NA,TRBJ2-7,CASRAAGTVDEQYF,TGTGCCAGCAGGGCCGCCGGGACAGTGGACGAGCAGTACTTC
TRBV5-1,TRBD1,NA,TRBJ1-4,CASSYNRGNEKLFF,TGCGCCAGCAGCTACAACAGGGGGAATGAAAAACTGTTTTTT
TRBV6-5,TRBD1,few,TRBJ1-2,CASSYETGEIDGYTF,TGTGCCAGCAGTTACGAGACAGGGGAAATCGATGGCTACACCTTC
TRBV27,TRBD2,NA,TRBJ2-7,CASRGLAGSYEQYF,TGTGCCAGCAGGGGGTTAGCGGGGTCCTACGAGCAGTACTTC
TRBV5-6,NA,NA,TRBJ1-1,CASSSAGQNTEAFF,TGTGCCAGCAGCTCAGCGGGACAGAACACTGAAGCTTTCTTT
TRBV6-5,NA,NA,TRBJ2-7,CASSPLYRVREQYF,TGTGCCAGCAGCCCACTCTACAGGGTGCGCGAGCAGTACTTC
TRBV7-2,NA,once,TRBJ1-2,CASSLAGGNGYTF,TGTGCCAGCAGCTTAGCCGGCGGGAATGGCTACACCTTC
TRBV7-9,TRBD2,few,TRBJ2-1,CSSSQAGTSGYNEQFF,TGTTCCAGCAGCCAAGCCGGGACTAGCGGTTACAATGAGCAGTTCTTC
TRBV19,TRBD2,NA,TRBJ2-3,CASSIGGLADTDTQYF,TGTGCCAGTAGTATAGGGGGACTAGCGGATACAGATACGCAGTATTTT
TRBV4-3,TRBD2,NA,TRBJ2-7,CASSQERLAGVYEQYF,TGCGCCAGCAGCCAAGAAAGGCTAGCGGGAGTGTACGAGCAGTACTTC
TRBV27,NA,NA,TRBJ2-7,CASSLTWRSYEQYF,TGTGCCAGCAGCTTGACGTGGAGATCCTACGAGCAGTACTTC
TRBV15,NA,few,TRBJ2-7,CATPTPEEWETEQYF,TGTGCCACCCCAACCCCCGAAGAGTGGGAGACCGAGCAGTACTTC
TRBV2,TRBD2,NA,TRBJ2-2,CASSDRAGVAGELFF,TGTGCCAGCAGTGATAGAGCGGGAGTGGCCGGGGAGCTGTTTTTT
TRBV7-2,NA,NA,TRBJ2-7,CASSLGGAPAYEQYF,TGTGCCAGCAGCTTAGGCGGAGCCCCTGCCTACGAGCAGTACTTC
TRBV5-8,NA,NA,TRBJ2-5,CASSSLRVQETQYF,TGTGCCAGCAGCTCGCTCCGGGTTCAAGAGACCCAGTACTTC